This is a list of T cell receptor beta chains from one sample in a study of T cells in Graves' hyperthyroidism and ophthalmopathy. MiXCR was run by TCRdb on the multiplex PCR reads, yielding one entry per CDR3 protein. The data contain approximately 430,000 distinct CDR3 sequences, under 15% of them seen just once; the ten biggest clones take up approximately 13%. Material for sequencing was blood. The receptors here all came from a man between 18 and 29 years old with Graves' ophthalmopathy. Both conserved end residues are part of each CDR3. The D gene is left open where the match is weak. Part of the rows lack a size; the others show once, few, many or a class for expanded clones.

v_gene	j_gene	abundance	d_gene	CDR3aa	CDR3nt
TRBV6-1	TRBJ2-1	many	TRBD2	CASSVSLANYNEQFF	TGTGCCAGCAGTGTTTCACTAGCGAACTACAATGAGCAGTTCTTC
TRBV4-1	TRBJ2-3	-	TRBD1	CASSHPDRGTDTQYF	TGCGCCAGCAGCCATCCGGACAGGGGCACAGATACGCAGTATTTT
TRBV4-1	TRBJ1-1	-	TRBD1	CASSQAQGSEAFF	TGCGCCAGCAGCCAGGCACAGGGGAGTGAAGCTTTCTTT
TRBV9	TRBJ2-7	few	TRBD1	CASSPVEDRAYEQYF	TGTGCCAGCAGCCCAGTTGAGGACAGGGCCTACGAGCAGTACTTC
TRBV20-1	TRBJ2-1	many	TRBD2	CSARSIREETYNEQFF	TGCAGTGCTAGAAGCATCCGGGAGGAAACCTACAATGAGCAGTTCTTC
TRBV6-1	TRBJ1-5	-	TRBD1	CASNYPGTGNQPQHF	TGTGCCAGCAATTACCCTGGGACAGGGAATCAGCCCCAGCATTTT
TRBV5-1	TRBJ2-7	many	-	CASSLGSASTYEQYF	TGCGCCAGCAGCTTGGGGTCAGCTAGTACCTACGAGCAGTACTTC
TRBV5-6	TRBJ2-1	many	-	CASSLIGQRSYNEQFF	TGTGCCAGCAGCCTAATCGGACAGCGCTCCTACAATGAGCAGTTCTTC
TRBV4-1	TRBJ1-5	few	-	CASSQSGNSNQPQHF	TGCGCCAGCAGCCAAAGCGGGAATAGCAATCAGCCCCAGCATTTT
TRBV7-3	TRBJ2-1	many	TRBD1	CASSTIGTGLNEQFF	TGTGCCAGCAGCACCATTGGGACAGGGTTAAATGAGCAGTTCTTC
TRBV11-1	TRBJ2-7	many	-	CASSLTGDYEQYF	TGTGCCAGCAGCTTAACAGGAGATTACGAGCAGTACTTC
TRBV2	TRBJ1-5	many	-	CASSEADGRVNQPQHF	TGTGCCAGCAGTGAGGCAGACGGACGAGTCAATCAGCCCCAGCATTTT
TRBV7-2	TRBJ1-2	many	-	CASSRETGPYGYTF	TGTGCCAGCAGCCGGGAAACAGGGCCTTACGGCTACACCTTC
TRBV2	TRBJ2-7	many	TRBD1	CASSGVQGAYEQYF	TGTGCCAGCAGCGGCGTACAGGGGGCCTACGAGCAGTACTTC
TRBV14	TRBJ1-1	-	TRBD1	CASSQVTGAVNTEAFF	TGTGCCAGCAGCCAAGTGACAGGGGCTGTGAACACTGAAGCTTTCTTT
TRBV6-1	TRBJ2-3	many	TRBD2	CASSSRLAGGFNTDTQYF	TGTGCCAGCAGTTCCAGACTAGCGGGGGGGTTCAACACAGATACGCAGTATTTT
TRBV6-1	TRBJ2-5	-	-	CASSWTGKETQYF	TGTGCCAGCAGCTGGACTGGTAAAGAGACCCAGTACTTC
TRBV7-9	TRBJ1-2	-	-	CASSLAIEADYGYTF	TGTGCCAGCAGCTTAGCCATAGAGGCCGACTATGGCTACACCTTC
TRBV29-1	TRBJ1-1	many	TRBD1	CSAPDRGLPDTEAFF	TGCAGCGCCCCCGACAGGGGTCTGCCCGACACTGAAGCTTTCTTT
TRBV5-1	TRBJ2-5	-	-	CASKSSLVSQETQYF	TGCGCCAGCAAATCCTCCCTTGTGTCTCAAGAGACCCAGTACTTC
TRBV10-3	TRBJ2-5	-	-	CAISAPLETQYF	TGTGCCATCAGTGCCCCACTGGAGACCCAGTACTTC